One T cell receptor (beta chain) is described in this entry. This clonotype was observed at least ten times. Its specific antigen is unknown. No much larger clone exists at a distance of one base, and base qualities are not known. This specimen comes from a study of T cells after yellow fever vaccination (dated by TCRdb to between 2019 and 2020). About the full investigation: The SMART-Seq v4 Ultra Low Input RNA kit was used to prepare libraries from fractions with low cell numbers. Bulk PBMC replicates and cell subsets were isolated from blood drawn at multiple timepoints before and after both primary and secondary immunization. Two healthy male donors, one aged 18 to 29 and one aged 30 to 40 years, made up the cohort. Bulk TCR alpha and beta repertoires were sequenced longitudinally to track T-cell clones before and after primary and booster YFV17D yellow fever vaccination. General conclusions and limits of the study: After the booster, most clones that had expanded after primary vaccination were detected again (around 97% of CD4 and around 88% of CD8), suggesting broad maintenance of memory. Computational filtering was required because FACS-sorted repertoires could contain abundant contaminating clonotypes from the bulk population. Only a couple of donors were included in the study, so the extent to which the findings can be generalized is limited. A small fraction of clonotypes appeared in both the CD4 and CD8 compartments, likely as a result of convergent recombination. The secondary T-cell response was found to be weaker but faster than the primary response, with a peak reached on day 5 rather than on day 15.

Sample treatment or condition, as interpreted from the label and publication: live attenuated yellow fever vaccine strain. At every blood-draw timepoint, two biological replicates of bulk PBMCs were collected. A standard Ficoll-Paque protocol was used to isolate PBMCs from peripheral blood. RNA was extracted with TriZol from bulk PBMCs, CD4 and CD8 fractions, and dextramer-positive and dextramer-negative fractions. As encoded in the germline V gene, CDR1 is SNHLY while CDR2 is FYNNEI. The trim is 4 bases for V and 3 bases for J, with a gap of 7 bases between the germline ends. Including cysteine and phenylalanine, the CDR3 has 13 amino acids. The kept DNA is CDR3 alone, 39 bases in frame from the first base. Sequenced using an Illumina NovaSeq 6000. TCR cDNA was made using 5'RACE template switching, a step that added a universal primer site and unique molecular identifiers. Priming for cDNA synthesis came from both the TCR alpha and TCR beta constant segments. Library amplification used two PCR steps, and the second PCR step added sample barcodes and sequencing adapters. Sequencing of libraries was done on Illumina HiSeq 2500 (2x100 bp) or NovaSeq (2x150 bp). The authors processed their data as follows. MIGEC was used to demultiplex reads and collapse the reads into UMI consensus sequences, and MiXCR was used for V(D)J alignment. Clonotypes responding to the vaccine were identified with edgeR on replicate PBMC samples, with the criteria of FDR below 0.01 and a log2 fold change above 5 up to day 15. Each bulk clonotype was labeled CD4 or CD8 based on which sequenced repertoire, CD4 or CD8, contained the clonotype at higher abundance. TCRdb reworked the public reads: Q25 trimming with fastp, MiXCR clone assembly, productive beta chains retained. A single entry per CDR3 protein holds the most common genes and DNA from its merged rows. These V and J calls rely on TCRdb rather than the paper's analysis. This sample is represented by fewer than 350,000 distinct CDR3 sequences; less than 4.5% of them were singletons. The ten largest clones add up to less than 25% of the sample.

Recombination linked TRBV2 to TRBJ1-5, with a tentative D gene TRBD1 over 5 matching bases. The source of this sequence is a man aged 18 to 29 who received the YFV17D yellow fever vaccine. Specimen: PBMCs, collected on the day of the yellow fever booster vaccination. The nucleotide sequence is given as TGTGCCAGCAGTGGACAGAACAATCAGCCCCAGCATTTT. Its translation reads: CASSGQNNQPQHF. With the rest looked up from the reference TRBV2 and TRBJ1-5 genes rather than sequenced, the full variable domain is EPEVTQTPSHQVTQMGQEVILRCVPISNHLYFYWYRQILGQKVEFLVSFYNNEISEKSEIFDDQFSVERPDGSNFTLKIRSTKLEDSAMYFCASSGQNNQPQHFGDGTRLSIL.